This entry concerns a single T cell receptor beta chain. This entry is derived from a study of blood T cell repertoires in COVID-19. Original handling: Reference gene primers were amplified, and this amplification served to estimate nucleated cell counts. Repertoires were generated with immunoSEQ multiplex PCR, while TCRdb's copy carries only in-frame clones and drops some. V and J calls and clone size follow that table, whereas D and trimming were derived from the DNA. The sample records 200,000 to 250,000 clones, roughly 85% being singletons. This CDR3 spans 20 amino acids. With V trimmed by 3 bases and J by 0 bases, 11 bases remained unmatched. CDR1 is LNHNV and CDR2 is YYDKDF in the germline V gene (reference sequence). Everyone who took part was about 18 to 90 years old, and they came from 24 US areas. Assignments of participants to cohorts depended upon their own reported clinical history.

V gene TRBV15 combines with J gene TRBJ2-1, with 13 bases lining up with TRBD2. Sequencing input: PBMCs or T cells enriched from blood (not recorded which). The TCR sequence derives from a woman between 50 and 59 years old with acute COVID-19. CDR3 in amino acids: CATSSDPGLAGKSSYNEQFF. The CDR3 nucleotides are TGTGCCACCAGCAGTGACCCGGGACTAGCGGGGAAGAGCTCCTACAATGAGCAGTTCTTC.